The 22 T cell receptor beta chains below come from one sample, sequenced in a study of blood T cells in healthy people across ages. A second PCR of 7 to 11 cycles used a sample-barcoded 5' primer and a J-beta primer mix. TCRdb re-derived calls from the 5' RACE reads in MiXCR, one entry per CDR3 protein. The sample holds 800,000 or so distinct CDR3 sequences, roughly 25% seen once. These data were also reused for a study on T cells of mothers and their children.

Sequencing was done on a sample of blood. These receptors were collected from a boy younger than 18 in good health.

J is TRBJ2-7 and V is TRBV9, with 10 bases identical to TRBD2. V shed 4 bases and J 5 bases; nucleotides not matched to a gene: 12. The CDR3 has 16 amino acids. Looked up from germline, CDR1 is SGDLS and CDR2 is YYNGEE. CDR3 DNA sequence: TGTGCCAGCAGCCCCCATGGTGGGACTAGCGTCGACGAGCAGTACTTC. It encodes CASSPHGGTSVDEQYF. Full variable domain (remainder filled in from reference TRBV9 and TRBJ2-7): DSGVTQTPKHLITATGQRVTLRCSPRSGDLSVYWYQQSLDQGLQFLIQYYNGEERAKGNILERFSAQQFPDLHSELNLSSLELGDSALYFCASSPHGGTSVDEQYFGPGTRLTVT.

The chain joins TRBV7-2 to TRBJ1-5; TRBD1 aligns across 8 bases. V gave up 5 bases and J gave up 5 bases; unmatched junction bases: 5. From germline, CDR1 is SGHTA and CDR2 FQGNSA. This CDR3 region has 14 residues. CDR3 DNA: TGTGCCAGCAGCCAGGACAGGGAGTATCAGCCCCAGCATTTT. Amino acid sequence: CASSQDREYQPQHF.

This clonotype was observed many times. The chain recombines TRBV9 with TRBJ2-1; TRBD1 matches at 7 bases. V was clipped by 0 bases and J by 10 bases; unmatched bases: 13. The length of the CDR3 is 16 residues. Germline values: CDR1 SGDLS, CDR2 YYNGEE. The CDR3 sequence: CASSVGGGQSNLEQFF. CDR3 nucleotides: TGTGCCAGCAGCGTAGGAGGGGGACAGTCAAATCTCGAGCAGTTCTTC.

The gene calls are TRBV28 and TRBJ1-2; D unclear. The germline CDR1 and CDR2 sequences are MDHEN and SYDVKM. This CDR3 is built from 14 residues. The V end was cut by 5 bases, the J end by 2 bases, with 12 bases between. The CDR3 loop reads CASSPLVGNYGYTF. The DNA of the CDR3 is TGTGCCAGCAGTCCCCTGGTCGGGAACTATGGCTACACCTTC.

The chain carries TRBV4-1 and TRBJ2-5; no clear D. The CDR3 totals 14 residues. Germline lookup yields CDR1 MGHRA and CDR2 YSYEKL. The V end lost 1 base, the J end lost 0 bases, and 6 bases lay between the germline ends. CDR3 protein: CASSQVHNQETQYF. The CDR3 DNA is TGCGCCAGCAGCCAAGTACACAACCAAGAGACCCAGTACTTC.

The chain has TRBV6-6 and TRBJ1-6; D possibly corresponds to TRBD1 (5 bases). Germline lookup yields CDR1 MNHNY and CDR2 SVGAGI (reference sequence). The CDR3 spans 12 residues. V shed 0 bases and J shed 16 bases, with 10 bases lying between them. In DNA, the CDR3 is TGTGCCAGCAGTTACTCGAAAGGGGTGCTCCACTTT. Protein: CASSYSKGVLHF.

The CDR3 here is CASSSAGGFGGRAFF. The DNA of the CDR3 is TGTGCCAGCAGTTCCGCGGGTGGGTTTGGGGGAAGAGCTTTCTTT. The rearrangement links TRBV28 to TRBJ1-1; D possibly corresponds to TRBD1 (5 bases). CDR1 and CDR2 from the germline V gene are MDHEN and SYDVKM. The V end was cut by 4 bases, the J end by 10 bases, with 22 bases between. The CDR3 runs 15 residues. Combining the CDR3 with reference TRBV28 and TRBJ1-1 gives the whole variable domain DVKVTQSSRYLVKRTGEKVFLECVQDMDHENMFWYRQDPGLGLRLIYFSYDVKMKEKGDIPEGYSVSREKKERFSLILESASTNQTSMYLCASSSAGGFGGRAFFGQGTRLTVV.

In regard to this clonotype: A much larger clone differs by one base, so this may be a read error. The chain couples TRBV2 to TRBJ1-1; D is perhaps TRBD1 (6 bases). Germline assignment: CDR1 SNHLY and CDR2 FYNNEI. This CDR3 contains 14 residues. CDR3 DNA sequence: TGTGCCAGCAGTGAGTGGGGGGCTAGAACTGAAGCTTCCTTT. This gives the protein CASSEWGARTEASF.

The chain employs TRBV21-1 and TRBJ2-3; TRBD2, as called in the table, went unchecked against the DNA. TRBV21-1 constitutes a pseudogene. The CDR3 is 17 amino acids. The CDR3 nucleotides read TGTGCCAGCAGCAAAGCGCTAAGCGGGGGGGCAGTAGATACGCAGTATTTT. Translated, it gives CASSKALSGGAVDTQYF.

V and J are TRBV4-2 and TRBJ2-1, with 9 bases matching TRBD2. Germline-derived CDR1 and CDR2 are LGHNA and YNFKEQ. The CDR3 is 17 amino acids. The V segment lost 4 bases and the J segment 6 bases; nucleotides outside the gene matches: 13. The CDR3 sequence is CASSRFVGGRGGNEQFF. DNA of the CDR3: TGTGCCAGCAGCCGATTTGTAGGCGGGAGGGGAGGCAATGAGCAGTTCTTC.

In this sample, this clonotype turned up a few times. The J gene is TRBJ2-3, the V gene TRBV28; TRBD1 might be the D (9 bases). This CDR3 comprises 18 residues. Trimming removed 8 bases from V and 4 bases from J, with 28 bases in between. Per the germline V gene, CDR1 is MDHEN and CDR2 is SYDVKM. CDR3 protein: CASEIQGALSGISDTQYF. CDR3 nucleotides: TGTGCCAGCGAGATACAGGGGGCCCTTAGCGGGATTTCAGATACGCAGTATTTT.

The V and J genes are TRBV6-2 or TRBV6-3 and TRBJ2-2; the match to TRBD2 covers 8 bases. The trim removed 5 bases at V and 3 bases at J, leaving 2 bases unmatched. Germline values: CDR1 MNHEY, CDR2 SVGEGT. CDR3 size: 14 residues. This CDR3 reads CASSSGGHTGELFF. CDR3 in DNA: TGTGCCAGCAGTAGCGGGGGACACACCGGGGAGCTGTTTTTT.

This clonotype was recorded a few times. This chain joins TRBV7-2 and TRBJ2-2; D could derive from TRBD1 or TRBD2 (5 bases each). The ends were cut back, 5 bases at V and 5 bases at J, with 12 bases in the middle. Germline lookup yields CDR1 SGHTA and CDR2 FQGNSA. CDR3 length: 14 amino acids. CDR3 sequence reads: CASSPGTRTGELFF. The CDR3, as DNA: TGTGCCAGCAGCCCCGGGACGCGTACCGGGGAGCTGTTTTTT.

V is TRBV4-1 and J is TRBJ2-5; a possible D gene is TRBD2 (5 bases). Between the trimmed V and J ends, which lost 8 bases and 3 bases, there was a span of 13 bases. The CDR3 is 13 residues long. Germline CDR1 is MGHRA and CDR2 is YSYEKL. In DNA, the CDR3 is TGCGCCAGCTCCGGGAACCACGAAGAGACCCAGTACTTC. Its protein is CASSGNHEETQYF.

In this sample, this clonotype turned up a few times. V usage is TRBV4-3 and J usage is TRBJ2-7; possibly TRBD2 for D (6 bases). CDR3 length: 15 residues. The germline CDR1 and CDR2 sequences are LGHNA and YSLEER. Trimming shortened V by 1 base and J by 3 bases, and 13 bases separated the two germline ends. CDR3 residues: CASSQVIGGGYEQYF. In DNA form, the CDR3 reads TGCGCCAGCAGCCAAGTAATTGGGGGAGGCTACGAGCAGTACTTC.

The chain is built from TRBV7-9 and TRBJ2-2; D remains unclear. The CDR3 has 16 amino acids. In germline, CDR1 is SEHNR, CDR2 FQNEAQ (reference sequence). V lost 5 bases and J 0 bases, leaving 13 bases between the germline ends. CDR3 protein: CASSAPGVPNTGELFF. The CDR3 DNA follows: TGTGCCAGCAGCGCCCCCGGAGTCCCGAACACCGGGGAGCTGTTTTTT.

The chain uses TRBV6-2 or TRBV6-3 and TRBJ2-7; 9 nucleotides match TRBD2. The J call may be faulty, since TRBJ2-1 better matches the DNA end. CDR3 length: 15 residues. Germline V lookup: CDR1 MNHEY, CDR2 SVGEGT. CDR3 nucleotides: TGTGCCAGCAGCAAAGCTAGCGGGATAAGCAATGAGCAGTTCTTC. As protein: CASSKASGISNEQFF.

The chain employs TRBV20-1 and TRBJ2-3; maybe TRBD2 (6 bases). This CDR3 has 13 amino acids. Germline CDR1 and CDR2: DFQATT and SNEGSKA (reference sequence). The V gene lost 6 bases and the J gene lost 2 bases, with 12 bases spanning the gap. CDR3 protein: CSAPRDSTDTQYF. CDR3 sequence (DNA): TGCAGTGCCCCTCGGGACTCCACAGATACGCAGTATTTT.

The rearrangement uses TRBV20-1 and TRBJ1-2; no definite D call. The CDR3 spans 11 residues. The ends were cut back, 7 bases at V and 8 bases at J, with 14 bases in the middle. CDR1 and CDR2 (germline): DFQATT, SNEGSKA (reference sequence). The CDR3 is CSVTGEGGYTF. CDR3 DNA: TGCAGTGTCACGGGAGAGGGCGGCTACACCTTC.

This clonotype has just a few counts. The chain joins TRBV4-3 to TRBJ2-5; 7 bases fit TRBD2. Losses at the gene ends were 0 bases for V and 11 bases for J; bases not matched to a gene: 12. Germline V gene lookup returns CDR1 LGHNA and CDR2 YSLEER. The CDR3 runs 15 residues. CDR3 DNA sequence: TGCGCCAGCAGCCAAGACCGGGAGGCGGCCTGGGAGCAGTACTTC. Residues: CASSQDREAAWEQYF.

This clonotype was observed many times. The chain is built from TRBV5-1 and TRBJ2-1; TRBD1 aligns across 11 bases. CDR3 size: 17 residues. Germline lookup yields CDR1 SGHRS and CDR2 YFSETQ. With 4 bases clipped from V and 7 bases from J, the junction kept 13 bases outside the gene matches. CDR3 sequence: CASSTQPRTGGRNEQFF. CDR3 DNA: TGCGCCAGCAGCACCCAACCGAGGACAGGGGGCCGGAATGAGCAGTTCTTC. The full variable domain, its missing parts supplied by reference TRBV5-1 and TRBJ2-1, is KAGVTQTPRYLIKTRGQQVTLSCSPISGHRSVSWYQQTPGQGLQFLFEYFSETQRNKGNFPGRFSGRQFSNSRSEMNVSTLELGDSALYLCASSTQPRTGGRNEQFFGPGTRLTVL.

The CDR3 region is CASSHEYYNEQFF. The DNA of the CDR3 is TGCGCCAGCAGCCACGAATACTACAATGAGCAGTTCTTC. The rearrangement uses TRBV5-1 and TRBJ2-7; no reliable D call. The DNA end is a closer match to TRBJ2-1, so the J assignment may be wrong. CDR3 length: 13 residues. Germline V gene sequence: CDR1 SGHRS, CDR2 YFSETQ.